This T cell receptor beta chain was observed in a study of blood T cells in healthy people across ages. This clonotype appeared many times. CDR3 length: 13 residues. Germline-derived CDR1 and CDR2 are DFQATT and SNEGSKA (reference sequence). Peripheral blood samples of 9.5 to 10 milliliters were drawn from each donor. Samples had at least 7 million PBMCs isolated from them. It was with a sample-barcoded 5' primer and a J-beta primer mix that a second PCR of roughly 7 to 11 cycles was run. One entry per CDR3 protein, called by TCRdb with MiXCR from the 5' RACE reads. The table has about 1.7 million distinct CDR3 sequences, 28% seen once.

The chain recombines TRBV20-1 with TRBJ2-7, with 10 bases fitting TRBD1. The origin of this receptor is a woman aged 25 to 39 in good health. Sequencing input: blood. This CDR3 reads CSDVGTGAYEQYF. The DNA for the CDR3 is TGCAGCGACGTGGGGACAGGGGCCTACGAGCAGTACTTC.